Each of the 14 T cell receptor beta chains below was sequenced from the same sample in a study of cytomegalovirus exposure and HLA in healthy donors. The PCR employed 60 Vbeta primers together with 13 Jbeta primers. Data came from immunoSEQ multiplex PCR; TCRdb stores just in-frame clones and leaves some out. This repertoire shows roughly 130,000 clones, less than 85% found once; its top ten account for 8.8%. The sequenced sample consisted of PBMCs. Source of these receptors: a woman aged 45-60 years in good health and CMV-seropositive.

This clone was found a few times. The rearrangement uses TRBV7-9 and TRBJ2-5, with D possibly TRBD1 on 6 matching bases. V was clipped by 3 bases and J by 11 bases, with 19 bases between them. CDR1 and CDR2 (germline): SEHNR, FQNEAQ (reference sequence). The CDR3 totals 14 residues. The CDR3 DNA reads TGTGCCAGCAGCTTCCGACAGGTCGGCGAAGAGCAGTACTTC. Translated: CASSFRQVGEEQYF. The variable domain in full, completed from reference TRBV7-9 and TRBJ2-5, reads DTGVSQNPRHKITKRGQNVTFRCDPISEHNRLYWYRQTLGQGPEFLTYFQNEAQLEKSRLLSDRFSAERPKGSFSTLEIQRTEQGDSAMYLCASSFRQVGEEQYFGPGTRLLVL.

Note on this clone: At one boundary the junction diverges from the germline segment, which might be a read error. This sequence joins TRBV7-9 and TRBJ1-2; D perhaps matches TRBD1 (6 bases). The germline CDR1 and CDR2 sequences are SEHNR and FQNEAQ (reference sequence). There are 13 residues in the CDR3. Here the CDR3 reads CSSSRDDAGAYTF. The CDR3 region has the DNA TGTTCCAGCAGCCGAGACGATGCAGGGGCCTACACCTTC.

The V call is TRBV5-4, the J call TRBJ2-3; no clear D gene. Germline assignment: CDR1 SGHNT and CDR2 YYREEE (reference sequence). The CDR3 has 13 residues. Between the trimmed V and J ends, which lost 0 bases and 4 bases, there was a span of 6 bases. Here the CDR3 DNA reads TGTGCCAGCAGCTTGGGGTTAGCAGATACGCAGTATTTT. Its translation: CASSLGLADTQYF.

This clone has more than one count but fewer than ten. V usage is TRBV5-4 and J usage is TRBJ2-5, with TRBD1 identical over 7 bases. The J call may be faulty, since TRBJ2-7 better matches the DNA end. Germline V CDR1 and CDR2: SGHNT, YYREEE (reference sequence). The CDR3 loop spans 15 amino acids. The CDR3 spells CASSSVGTAKYEQYF. The CDR3 coding sequence is TGTGCCAGCAGCTCGGTCGGGACAGCCAAGTACGAGCAGTACTTC.

J is TRBJ2-7 and V is TRBV19; 9 bases match TRBD1. Germline CDR1 reads LNHDA; CDR2 reads SQIVND (reference sequence). Trimming cost V 5 bases and J 6 bases; bases outside gene matches: 5. The CDR3 consists of 13 residues. Here the CDR3 reads CASSARDRVEQYF. The DNA for the CDR3 is TGTGCCAGTAGTGCCCGGGACAGGGTCGAGCAGTACTTC.

The genes are TRBV28 and TRBJ1-2, with D unresolved. The CDR3 is made up of 15 amino acids. Germline V gene data show CDR1 as MDHEN and CDR2 as SYDVKM. The V and J ends lost 4 bases and 4 bases respectively, with 16 bases between them. For the CDR3, the DNA is TGTGCCAGCAGTTCCCCCAGTGGAGGTAGCTATGGCTACACCTTC. Translated, it gives CASSSPSGGSYGYTF.

As regards this clone: This CDR3 is also generated by other DNA sequences in the sample. The rearrangement uses TRBV20-1 and TRBJ2-4; possible D gene TRBD1, 5 bases. This CDR3 is built from 11 residues. CDR1 and CDR2 (germline): DFQATT, SNEGSKA (reference sequence). V was cut by 6 bases and J by 6 bases, with 9 bases left in between. The CDR3 reads CSAPTGNIQYF. The CDR3, as DNA: TGCAGTGCGCCCACAGGAAACATTCAGTACTTC.

The chain couples TRBV5-1 to TRBJ2-3; 8 bases line up with TRBD1. J gave up 5 bases and V 3 bases, and 5 bases lay outside the gene matches. From germline, CDR1 is SGHRS and CDR2 YFSETQ. This CDR3 contains 14 residues. CDR3 in amino acids: CASSSRQGLDTQYF. In DNA form, the CDR3 reads TGCGCCAGCAGCTCCCGACAGGGGTTAGATACGCAGTATTTT.

Written as DNA, the CDR3 is TGTGCCAGCAGCTTACACAGGGGAATCTACGAGCAGTACTTC. Its translation is CASSLHRGIYEQYF. The rearrangement links TRBV7-2 to TRBJ2-7, with 7 nucleotides matching TRBD1. V lost 2 bases and J lost 3; bases outside the gene matches: 4. Germline V gene lookup returns CDR1 SGHTA and CDR2 FQGNSA. The CDR3 totals 14 residues.

The rearrangement joins TRBV10-1 to TRBJ2-6, with a weak D call TRBD1 (5 bases). This CDR3 spans 16 amino acids. Trimming removed 6 bases at V and 0 bases at J, with 12 bases between. CDR1 WNHNN and CDR2 SYGVQD come from the germline V gene (reference sequence). CDR3 region: CASRVDSYSGANVLTF. CDR3 DNA: TGCGCCAGCAGGGTTGACAGTTACTCTGGGGCCAACGTCCTGACTTTC.

Written as DNA, the CDR3 is TGTGCCAGCAGCGTAGCAGCGGCGTCCTACGAGCAGTACTTC. Amino acid sequence: CASSVAAASYEQYF. The chain has TRBV9 and TRBJ2-7; D perhaps matches TRBD2 (5 bases). This CDR3 is 14 amino acids long. Trimming pared 0 bases from V and 1 base from J, leaving 8 bases between. Germline CDR1 and CDR2: SGDLS and YYNGEE.

This clone was seen a handful of times. The chain combines TRBV2 with TRBJ1-3; a possible D gene is TRBD1 (6 bases). CDR3 length: 15 residues. The ends were cut back, 5 bases at V and 4 bases at J, with 15 bases in the middle. Germline lookup yields CDR1 SNHLY and CDR2 FYNNEI. The CDR3 is CASSQQGPRGNTIYF. The CDR3 DNA sequence: TGTGCCAGCAGTCAACAGGGCCCCAGAGGAAACACCATATATTTT.

This clone was recorded a few times. The gene calls are TRBV5-6 and TRBJ1-1, with 10 bases matching TRBD1. The germline gives CDR1 SGHDT, CDR2 YYEEEE. V trimming: 3 bases; J trimming: 6 bases; junction bases outside the gene matches: 11. CDR3 length: 16 residues. The CDR3 region is CASSWGPGQGPPEAFF. CDR3 nucleotide sequence: TGTGCCAGCAGCTGGGGACCGGGACAGGGGCCCCCTGAAGCTTTCTTT.

This clone was recorded a few times. The chain recombines TRBV6-1 with TRBJ1-1, with D perhaps TRBD1 (6 bases). The CDR3 covers 15 residues. Trimming took off 6 bases at V and 2 bases at J, with 16 bases between the two ends. In germline, CDR1 is MNHNS, CDR2 SASEGT. The DNA for the CDR3 is TGTGCCAGCAGCCAACAGGGCCCCTTCAACACTGAAGCTTTCTTT. Encoded protein: CASSQQGPFNTEAFF.